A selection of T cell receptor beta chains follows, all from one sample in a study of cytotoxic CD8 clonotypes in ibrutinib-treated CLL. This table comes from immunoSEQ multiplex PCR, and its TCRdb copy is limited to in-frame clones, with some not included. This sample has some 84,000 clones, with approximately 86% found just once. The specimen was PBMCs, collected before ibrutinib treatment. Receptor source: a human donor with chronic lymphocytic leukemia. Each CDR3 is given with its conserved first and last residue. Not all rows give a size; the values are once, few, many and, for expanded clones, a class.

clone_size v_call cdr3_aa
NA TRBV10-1 CAMSWTGGETQYF
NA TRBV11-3 CASSLDGTELNYGYTF
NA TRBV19 CASSRGQGVSGYTF
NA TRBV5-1 CASSLGQGAITGELFF
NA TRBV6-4 CASRDEGWGTEAFF
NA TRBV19 CASSPRRGGRRSTEAFF
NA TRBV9 CASSVASGQRKNIQYF
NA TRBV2 CASSGGTGHGYTF
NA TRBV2 CASSGGTGGVVGGNSEAFF
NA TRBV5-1 CASREQLEETQYF
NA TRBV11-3 CASSATGQLYNEQFF
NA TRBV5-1 CASSLSEALYEQYF
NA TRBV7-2 CASSLDRVGEKLFF
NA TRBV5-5 CASTPRFGADTQYF
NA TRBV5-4 CASSPTGTDYGYTF
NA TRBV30 CAWSRGTGELFF
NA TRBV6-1 CASSEAGGSYEQYF
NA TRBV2 CASTPPQLAGVRNEQFF
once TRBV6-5 CASSMTPTGGYTF
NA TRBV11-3 CASSLGKLAGGDTQYF
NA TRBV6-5 CASSYGLGPQNIQYF
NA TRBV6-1 CASSEAVFRGRRKVTDTQYF
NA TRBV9 CASSVVPGHYEQYF
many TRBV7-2 CASSLNPNTGELFF
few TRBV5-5 CASSLAGWRDPTREQYF
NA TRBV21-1 CASSKMASLSGGRQGNYEQYF
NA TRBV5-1 CASSSGLAPSGELFF
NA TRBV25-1 CASSIFGTLNTGELFF
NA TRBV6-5 CASMRLAGLTQFF
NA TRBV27 CASSRATSGYEQYF
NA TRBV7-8 CASSSVGSVGEKLFF
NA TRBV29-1 CSVLRGRNQETQYF
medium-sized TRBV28 CASKRTGTYEQYF